This entry features one TCR beta chain sequence. What it binds is unknown. The sample is drawn from a study of cytomegalovirus exposure and HLA in healthy donors. General study results and limits: Prior analysis indicated that the majority of TCR beta V segments exhibited productivity approximately 87% or approximately 30% of the time.

The germline V and J ends were trimmed by 5 bases and 5 bases, with 9 bases remaining between them. Germline lookup yields CDR1 SGHTA and CDR2 FQGTGA. This CDR3 region has 12 residues. Both 60 Vbeta primers and 13 Jbeta primers went into the PCR. The data were produced by immunoSEQ multiplex PCR, yet TCRdb's version contains in-frame clones alone and is incomplete. Here the sample table reports fewer than 100,000 clones. Sequenced input: PBMCs. This receptor was identified in a man in his forties or fifties in good health and CMV-seronegative. The chain employs TRBV7-3 and TRBJ1-1, with D possibly matching TRBD1 (5 bases). This CDR3 reads CASSRGGTEAFF. The CDR3 nucleotides are TGTGCCAGCAGCAGGGGAGGGACTGAAGCTTTCTTT.